These 26 T cell receptor beta chains originate from one sample sequenced in a study of siplizumab effects on memory and regulatory T cells. The protocol was immunoSEQ multiplex PCR, while the TCRdb copy is restricted to in-frame clones and leaves out a portion. This sample has some 97,000 clones, with approximately 94% found just once. Sequences were obtained from Tregs sorted from blood. Receptors originate from a human donor in good health.

The rearrangement links TRBV30 to TRBJ2-5; TRBD1 agrees at 9 bases. Germline V gene lookup returns CDR1 GTSNPN and CDR2 SVGIG (reference sequence). The V segment lost 3 bases and the J segment 4 bases; nucleotides outside the gene matches: 3. The CDR3 is made up of 13 amino acids. The CDR3 nucleotides are TGTGCCTGGAGAAACAGGGGGCGAGAGACCCAGTACTTC. Translating gives CAWRNRGRETQYF.

In its sample, this clone was seen once. The chain recombines TRBV6-6 with TRBJ2-7, with D possibly being TRBD1 (6 bases). The CDR3 runs to 16 residues. The germline V and J ends were trimmed by 5 bases and 3 bases, with 20 bases remaining between them. Germline V gives CDR1 MNHNY, CDR2 SVGAGI (reference sequence). The CDR3 spells CASSRQLQGSGYEQYF. DNA of the CDR3: TGTGCCAGCAGTCGACAACTCCAGGGGTCGGGCTACGAGCAGTACTTC.

This chain joins TRBV10-3 and TRBJ2-7, with a weak D call TRBD2 (5 bases). V gave up 5 bases and J gave up 0 bases, with 8 bases separating them. The V gene's germline CDR1 is ENHRY and CDR2 SYGVKD. There are 13 residues in the CDR3. The CDR3 nucleotides are TGTGCCATCAGTCCCAGCGGCTCCTACGAGCAGTACTTC. It specifies CAISPSGSYEQYF.

The chain uses TRBV2 and TRBJ1-2; no definite D call. V was pared by 3 bases and J by 6 bases, with 8 bases between. This CDR3 comprises 12 residues. Germline-derived CDR1 and CDR2 are SNHLY and FYNNEI. Here the CDR3 DNA reads TGTGCCAGCAGTGAGATAAGGGATGGCTACACCTTC. Amino acid sequence: CASSEIRDGYTF.

The chain has TRBV20-1 and TRBJ2-7; no firm D call. This CDR3 is built from 11 residues. Germline V gene data show CDR1 as DFQATT and CDR2 as SNEGSKA (reference sequence). The CDR3 reads CSRLGVYEQYF. CDR3 coding DNA: TGCAGCCGCCTAGGAGTCTACGAGCAGTACTTC.

The chain links TRBV5-1 to TRBJ1-4; 10 bases agree with TRBD1. In germline, CDR1 is SGHRS, CDR2 YFSETQ. The CDR3 runs to 16 residues. After removal of 3 bases from V and 7 bases from J, the junction contained 9 bases not matched to a gene. The CDR3 is CASSSATGTGAEKLFF. CDR3 sequence (DNA): TGCGCCAGCAGCTCAGCTACCGGGACAGGGGCTGAAAAACTGTTTTTT.

The V call is TRBV7-3, the J call TRBJ2-1; 11 bases align to TRBD2. The V segment lost 5 bases and the J segment 8 bases; nucleotides outside the gene matches: 8. This CDR3 spans 15 amino acids. Germline-derived CDR1 and CDR2 are SGHTA and FQGTGA. Here the CDR3 DNA reads TGTGCCAGCAGCCACACTAGCGGGAGTGGGTATGAGCAGTTCTTC. Residues: CASSHTSGSGYEQFF.

J is TRBJ2-3 and V is TRBV11-2; D tentatively fits TRBD1 or TRBD2 (5 bases each). The germline gives CDR1 SGHAT, CDR2 FQNNGV. Trimming left V 6 bases short and J 0 bases short, with 16 bases between. CDR3 length: 16 residues. CDR3: CASSRGAYLSTDTQYF. In DNA, the CDR3 is TGTGCCAGCAGTCGAGGGGCCTACCTAAGCACAGATACGCAGTATTTT.

In this sample, this clone turned up once. This rearrangement joins TRBV28 to TRBJ2-7, with a weak D call TRBD2 (6 bases). V lost 2 bases and J lost 2, with 13 bases in between. Germline V gene sequence: CDR1 MDHEN, CDR2 SYDVKM. The CDR3 runs 15 residues. The DNA of the CDR3 is TGTGCCAGCAGTTTAATGGCGGGACCCGCCTACGAGCAGTACTTC. It translates to CASSLMAGPAYEQYF.

The chain employs TRBV18 and TRBJ1-2; 8 bases align to TRBD1. The junction had 6 bases not matched to a gene; V was cut back by 7 bases and J by 2 bases. The CDR3 is 14 residues long. CDR1 and CDR2 from the germline V gene are KGHSH and LQKENI. CDR3 sequence (DNA): TGTGCCAGCTTCTCGGGACAGGCAAACTATGGCTACACCTTC. Amino acids: CASFSGQANYGYTF.

CDR3 region: CASSLLGRGYEQYF. In nucleotides, the CDR3 is TGTGCCAGCAGCTTGCTTGGCAGGGGTTACGAGCAGTACTTC. V is TRBV5-6 and J is TRBJ2-7; D perhaps matches TRBD1 (6 bases). Germline assignment: CDR1 SGHDT and CDR2 YYEEEE. Trimming pared 1 base from V and 4 bases from J, leaving 12 bases between. This CDR3 region has 14 residues.

The chain employs TRBV18 and TRBJ2-3; D is unresolved. This CDR3 contains 15 residues. V shed 1 base and J shed 7 bases, with 15 bases lying between them. Germline V gene sequence: CDR1 KGHSH, CDR2 LQKENI. CDR3 residues: CASSPLASKTNTQYF. In DNA form, the CDR3 reads TGTGCCAGCTCACCACTGGCCAGTAAGACGAATACGCAGTATTTT.

CDR3 sequence: CASGLVDRGGQAFF. The CDR3 nucleotides are TGTGCTAGTGGTTTGGTGGACAGGGGAGGACAAGCTTTCTTT. The chain has TRBV12-5 and TRBJ1-1; 9 nucleotides align to TRBD1. CDR1 is LGHNT, CDR2 FRNRAP, per germline. V lost 0 bases to trimming and J lost 9 bases; unmatched junction nucleotides: 5. This CDR3 contains 14 residues.

The chain carries TRBV7-6 and TRBJ1-1; TRBD1 might be the D (5 bases). Trimming took off 5 bases at V and 4 bases at J, with 11 bases between the two ends. Germline V CDR1 and CDR2: SGHVS, FNYEAQ. The CDR3 length is 13 residues. CDR3 region: CASSRLRGTEAFF. CDR3 nucleotide sequence: TGTGCCAGCAGCCGACTAAGGGGCACTGAAGCTTTCTTT. The full variable domain, in which reference TRBV7-6 and TRBJ1-1 provide the parts outside the CDR3, is GAGVSQSPRYKVTKRGQDVALRCDPISGHVSLYWYRQALGQGPEFLTYFNYEAQQDKSGLPNDRFSAERPEGSISTLTIQRTEQRDSAMYRCASSRLRGTEAFFGQGTRLTVV.

This chain links TRBV7-9 with TRBJ2-3; D is unresolved. The CDR3 loop spans 14 amino acids. In germline, CDR1 is SEHNR, CDR2 FQNEAQ (reference sequence). V was cut by 5 bases and J by 6 bases, with 15 bases left in between. CDR3 DNA: TGTGCCAGCAGCCGGCGAGCGTCCCCCGATACGCAGTATTTT. Its translation: CASSRRASPDTQYF.

The rearrangement uses TRBV9 and TRBJ2-1, with 7 bases lining up with TRBD2. CDR1 is SGDLS and CDR2 is YYNGEE in the germline V gene. The V and J ends lost 0 bases and 0 bases, in that order; junction bases with no gene match: 9. This CDR3 has 18 residues. CDR3 amino acids: CASSVDFLGGSSYNEQFF. CDR3 nucleotide sequence: TGTGCCAGCAGCGTAGATTTTCTGGGGGGGAGCTCCTACAATGAGCAGTTCTTC.

V is TRBV7-9 and J is TRBJ1-2, with a tentative D call TRBD1 (5 bases). The V end was cut by 2 bases, the J end by 5 bases, with 9 bases between. Germline CDR1 is SEHNR and CDR2 is FQNEAQ (reference sequence). The length of the CDR3 is 13 residues. The CDR3 sequence: CASSLIRVYGYTF. The CDR3 region has the DNA TGTGCCAGCAGCTTAATCAGGGTTTATGGCTACACCTTC.

The rearrangement uses TRBV10-3 and TRBJ1-2, with D maybe TRBD1 (5 bases). The CDR3 length is 15 residues. V was trimmed by 2 bases and J by 4 bases, leaving 14 bases between them. In germline, CDR1 is ENHRY, CDR2 SYGVKD. CDR3 nucleotides: TGTGCCATCAGTGAGCCTCCCCCTGGGGGCTATGGCTACACCTTC. This gives the protein CAISEPPPGGYGYTF.

The chain combines TRBV7-4 with TRBJ2-7; D gene uncertain. CDR1 and CDR2 (germline): SGHVT, SQSDAQ. The length of the CDR3 is 14 residues. Trimming took 2 bases from V and 3 from J, leaving 11 bases between them. CDR3 amino acids: CASSLLGYYYEQYF. DNA of the CDR3: TGTGCCAGCAGCTTACTCGGATATTACTACGAGCAGTACTTC. The entire variable domain, with the rest obtained from reference TRBV7-4 and TRBJ2-7, is as follows: GAGVSQSPRYKVAKRGRDVALRCDSISGHVTLYWYRQTLGQGSEVLTYSQSDAQRDKSGRPSGRFSAERPERSVSTLKIQRTEQGDSAVYLCASSLLGYYYEQYFGPGTRLTVT.

This rearrangement joins TRBV5-1 to TRBJ2-5; no clear D. Germline V gene lookup returns CDR1 SGHRS and CDR2 YFSETQ. The CDR3 totals 13 residues. Trimming removed 1 base from V and 2 bases from J, with 6 bases in between. Here the CDR3 reads CASSLFPQETQYF. The CDR3 DNA sequence: TGCGCCAGCAGCTTGTTTCCTCAAGAGACCCAGTACTTC.

The J gene is TRBJ1-5, the V gene TRBV15, with D maybe TRBD1 (5 bases). The CDR3 is 14 residues long. The ends were cut back, 9 bases at V and 3 bases at J, with 15 bases in the middle. The germline V gene encodes CDR1 LNHNV and CDR2 YYDKDF (reference sequence). CDR3 residues: CATRDQGVNQPQHF. The CDR3 nucleotides read TGTGCCACTAGAGACCAGGGAGTCAATCAGCCCCAGCATTTT.

The chain employs TRBV6-1 and TRBJ2-1, with D unresolved. Between the trimmed V and J ends, which lost 4 bases and 6 bases, there was a span of 13 bases. CDR1 MNHNS and CDR2 SASEGT come from the germline V gene. CDR3 length: 14 residues. The CDR3 reads CASSAADSVNEQFF. Written as DNA, the CDR3 is TGTGCCAGCAGTGCCGCCGATTCTGTCAATGAGCAGTTCTTC.

This clone was seen a handful of times. The chain combines TRBV9 with TRBJ1-5; D is undetermined. The germline V gene has CDR1 SGDLS and CDR2 YYNGEE. The V and J ends lost 0 bases and 3 bases respectively, with 10 bases between them. The CDR3 has 15 amino acids. CDR3 DNA: TGTGCCAGCAGCGTAGGCACCGGAAACAATCAGCCCCAGCATTTT. Translation: CASSVGTGNNQPQHF.

The chain uses TRBV6-1 and TRBJ2-3, with no clear D. Germline-derived CDR1 and CDR2 are MNHNS and SASEGT. The V and J ends lost 9 bases and 2 bases respectively, with 15 bases between them. CDR3 length: 14 amino acids. CDR3 coding DNA: TGTGCCAGTAGGGCAATTGGTTCCACAGATACGCAGTATTTT. Translated, it gives CASRAIGSTDTQYF.

The chain is built from TRBV7-2 and TRBJ2-4; 7 bases are shared with TRBD1. Germline V gene data show CDR1 as SGHTA and CDR2 as FQGNSA. The CDR3 length is 13 residues. J gave up 7 bases and V 5 bases, and 5 bases lay outside the gene matches. CDR3 coding DNA: TGTGCCAGCAGCCCCACAGGGGTCAACATTCAGTACTTC. Encoded protein: CASSPTGVNIQYF.

The chain combines TRBV5-6 with TRBJ2-2, with TRBD2 identical over 7 bases. The CDR3 sequence is 18 residues long. CDR1 is SGHDT, CDR2 YYEEEE, per germline. The ends lost 1 base at V and 5 bases at J; junction bases unmatched: 14. CDR3 coding DNA: TGTGCCAGCAGCTTGCGTAGTTGGACTAGTATAAAGACCGGGGAGCTGTTTTTT. This encodes CASSLRSWTSIKTGELFF.